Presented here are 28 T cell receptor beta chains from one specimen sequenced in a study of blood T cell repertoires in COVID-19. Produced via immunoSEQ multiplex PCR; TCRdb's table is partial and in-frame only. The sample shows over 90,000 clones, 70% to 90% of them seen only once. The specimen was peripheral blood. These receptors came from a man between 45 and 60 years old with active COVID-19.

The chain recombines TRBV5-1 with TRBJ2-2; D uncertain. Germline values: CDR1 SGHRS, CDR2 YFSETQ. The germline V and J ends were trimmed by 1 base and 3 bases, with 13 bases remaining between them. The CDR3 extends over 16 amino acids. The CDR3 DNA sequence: TGCGCCAGCAGCTTGCGTGATTCTATTTACACCGGGGAGCTGTTTTTT. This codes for CASSLRDSIYTGELFF.

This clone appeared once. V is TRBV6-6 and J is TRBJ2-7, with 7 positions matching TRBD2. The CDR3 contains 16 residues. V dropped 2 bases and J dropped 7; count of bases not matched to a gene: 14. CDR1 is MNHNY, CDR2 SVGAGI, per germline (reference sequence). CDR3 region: CASSYPPTSYTTEQYF. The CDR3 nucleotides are TGTGCCAGCAGTTACCCCCCGACTAGCTATACTACTGAGCAGTACTTC.

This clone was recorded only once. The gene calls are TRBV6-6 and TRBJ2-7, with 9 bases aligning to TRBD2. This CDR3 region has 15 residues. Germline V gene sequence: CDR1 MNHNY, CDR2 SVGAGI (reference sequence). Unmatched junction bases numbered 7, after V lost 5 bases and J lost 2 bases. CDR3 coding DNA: TGTGCCAGCAGTCAACTTAGCGGGGGAGCCTACGAGCAGTACTTC. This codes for CASSQLSGGAYEQYF.

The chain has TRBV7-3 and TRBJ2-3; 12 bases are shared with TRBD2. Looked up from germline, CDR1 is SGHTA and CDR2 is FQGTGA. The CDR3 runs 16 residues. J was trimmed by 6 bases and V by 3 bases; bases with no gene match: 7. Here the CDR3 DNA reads TGTGCCAGCAGCTTTTCGCTAGCGGGGGGGCCGGATACGCAGTATTTT. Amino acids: CASSFSLAGGPDTQYF.

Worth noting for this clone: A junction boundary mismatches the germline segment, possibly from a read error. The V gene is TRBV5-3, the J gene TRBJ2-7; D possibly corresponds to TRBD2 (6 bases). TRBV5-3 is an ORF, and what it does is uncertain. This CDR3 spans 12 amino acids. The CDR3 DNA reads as TGTGCCAGAGGCTTGGGAGGAAACGAGCAGTACTTC. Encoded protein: CARGLGGNEQYF.

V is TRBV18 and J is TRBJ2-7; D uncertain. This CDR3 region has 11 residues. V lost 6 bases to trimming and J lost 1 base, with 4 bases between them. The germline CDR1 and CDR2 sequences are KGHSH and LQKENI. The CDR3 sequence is CASSQSYEQYF. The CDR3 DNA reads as TGTGCCAGCTCCCAATCCTACGAGCAGTACTTC.

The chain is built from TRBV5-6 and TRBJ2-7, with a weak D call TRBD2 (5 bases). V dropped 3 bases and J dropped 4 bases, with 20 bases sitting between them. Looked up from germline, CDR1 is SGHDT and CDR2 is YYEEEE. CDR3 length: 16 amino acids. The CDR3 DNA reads TGTGCCAGCAGCTCCAGACTATTAAGTTTGTCGTACGAGCAGTACTTC. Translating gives CASSSRLLSLSYEQYF.

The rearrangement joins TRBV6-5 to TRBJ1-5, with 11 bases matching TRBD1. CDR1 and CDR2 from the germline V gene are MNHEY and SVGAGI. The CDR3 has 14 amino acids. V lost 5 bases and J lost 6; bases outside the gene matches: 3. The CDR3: CASSRTGGSQPQHF. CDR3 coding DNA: TGTGCCAGCAGTAGGACAGGGGGCTCTCAGCCCCAGCATTTT.

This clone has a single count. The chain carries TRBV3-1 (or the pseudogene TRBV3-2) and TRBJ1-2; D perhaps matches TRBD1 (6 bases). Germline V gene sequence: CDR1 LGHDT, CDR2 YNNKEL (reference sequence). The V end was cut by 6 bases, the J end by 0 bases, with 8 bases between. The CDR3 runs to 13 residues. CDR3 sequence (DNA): TGTGCCAGCAGTACAGGGTCTAACTATGGCTACACCTTC. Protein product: CASSTGSNYGYTF.

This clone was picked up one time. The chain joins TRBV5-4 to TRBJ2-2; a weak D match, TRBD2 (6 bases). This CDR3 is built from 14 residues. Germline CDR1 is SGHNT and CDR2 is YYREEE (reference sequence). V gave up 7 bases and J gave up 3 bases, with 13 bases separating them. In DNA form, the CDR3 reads TGTGCCAGCGGTCAAGGAGGGGACACCGGGGAGCTGTTTTTT. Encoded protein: CASGQGGDTGELFF.

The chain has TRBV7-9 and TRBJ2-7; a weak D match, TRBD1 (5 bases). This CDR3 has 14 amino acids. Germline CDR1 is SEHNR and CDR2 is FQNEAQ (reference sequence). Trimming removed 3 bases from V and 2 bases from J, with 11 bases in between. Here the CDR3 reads CASSFRTRTYEQYF. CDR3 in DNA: TGTGCCAGCAGCTTTCGGACACGAACCTACGAGCAGTACTTC.

The CDR3 region has the DNA TGTGCCAGCAGCGTAGCTTGGAGGGCTGGGGCCAACGTCCTGACTTTC. As protein: CASSVAWRAGANVLTF. V and J are TRBV9 and TRBJ2-6; D possibly corresponds to TRBD2 (6 bases). This CDR3 spans 16 amino acids. The V gene's germline CDR1 is SGDLS and CDR2 YYNGEE. The V and J ends lost 0 bases and 2 bases respectively, with 9 bases between them.

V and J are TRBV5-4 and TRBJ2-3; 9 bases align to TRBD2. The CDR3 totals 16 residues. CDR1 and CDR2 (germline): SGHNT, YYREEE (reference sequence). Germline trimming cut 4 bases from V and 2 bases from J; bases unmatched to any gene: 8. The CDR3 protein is CASSLPGGGATDTQYF. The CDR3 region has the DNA TGTGCCAGCAGCCTTCCCGGCGGGGGGGCCACAGATACGCAGTATTTT.

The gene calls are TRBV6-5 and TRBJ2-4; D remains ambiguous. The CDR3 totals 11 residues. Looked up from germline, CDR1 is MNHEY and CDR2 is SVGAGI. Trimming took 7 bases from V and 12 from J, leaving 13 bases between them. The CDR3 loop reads CASTARGAQYF. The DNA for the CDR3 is TGTGCCAGCACCGCAAGAGGCGCTCAGTACTTC.

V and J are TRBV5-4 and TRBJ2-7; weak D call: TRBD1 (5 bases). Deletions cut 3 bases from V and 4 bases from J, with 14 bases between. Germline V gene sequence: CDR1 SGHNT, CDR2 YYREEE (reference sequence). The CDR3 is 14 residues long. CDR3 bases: TGTGCCAGCAGCTCGACAGTCAACCCTTACGAGCAGTACTTC. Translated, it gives CASSSTVNPYEQYF.

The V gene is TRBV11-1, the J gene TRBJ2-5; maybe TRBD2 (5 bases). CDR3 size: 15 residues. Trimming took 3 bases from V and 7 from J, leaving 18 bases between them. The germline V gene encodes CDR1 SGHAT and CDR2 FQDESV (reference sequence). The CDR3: CASSLAGVRGWTQYF. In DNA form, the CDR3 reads TGTGCCAGCAGCTTGGCCGGAGTAAGAGGGTGGACCCAGTACTTC.

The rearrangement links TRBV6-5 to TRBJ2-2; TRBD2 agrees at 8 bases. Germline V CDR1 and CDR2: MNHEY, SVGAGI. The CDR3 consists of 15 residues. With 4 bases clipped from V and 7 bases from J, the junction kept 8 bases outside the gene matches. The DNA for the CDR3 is TGTGCCAGCAGTTCGCCGGGACTAGGTGGCGGGGAGCTGTTTTTT. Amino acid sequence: CASSSPGLGGGELFF.

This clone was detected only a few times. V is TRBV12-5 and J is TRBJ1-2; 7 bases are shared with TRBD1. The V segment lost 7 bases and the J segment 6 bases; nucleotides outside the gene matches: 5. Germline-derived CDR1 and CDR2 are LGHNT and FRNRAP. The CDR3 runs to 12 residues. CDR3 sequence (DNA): TGTGCTAGTGCCCCTCAGGGGGATGGCTACACCTTC. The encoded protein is CASAPQGDGYTF.

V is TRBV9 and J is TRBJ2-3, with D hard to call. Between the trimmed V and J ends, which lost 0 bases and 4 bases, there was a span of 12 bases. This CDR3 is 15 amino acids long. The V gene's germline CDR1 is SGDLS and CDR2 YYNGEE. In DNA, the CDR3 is TGTGCCAGCAGCGTAGATAGCTCTACGGCAGATACGCAGTATTTT. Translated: CASSVDSSTADTQYF.

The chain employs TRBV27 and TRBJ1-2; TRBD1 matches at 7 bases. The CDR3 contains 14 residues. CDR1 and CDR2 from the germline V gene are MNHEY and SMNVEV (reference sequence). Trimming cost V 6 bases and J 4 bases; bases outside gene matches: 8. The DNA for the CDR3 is TGTGCCAGCAGATCGACAGGGATGATCTATGGCTACACCTTC. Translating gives CASRSTGMIYGYTF.

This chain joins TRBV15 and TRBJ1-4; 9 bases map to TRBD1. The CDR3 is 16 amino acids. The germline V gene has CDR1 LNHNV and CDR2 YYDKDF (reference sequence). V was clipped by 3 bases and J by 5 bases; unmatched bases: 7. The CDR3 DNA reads TGTGCCACCAGCAGCGGACCGGGACAGGGAAATGAAAAACTGTTTTTT. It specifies CATSSGPGQGNEKLFF.

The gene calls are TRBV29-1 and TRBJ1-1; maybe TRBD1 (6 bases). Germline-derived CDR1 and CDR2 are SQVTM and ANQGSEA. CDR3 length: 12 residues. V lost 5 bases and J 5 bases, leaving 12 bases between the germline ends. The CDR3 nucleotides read TGCAGCGTTATGGGGGCGGTTACTGAAGCTTTCTTT. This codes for CSVMGAVTEAFF.

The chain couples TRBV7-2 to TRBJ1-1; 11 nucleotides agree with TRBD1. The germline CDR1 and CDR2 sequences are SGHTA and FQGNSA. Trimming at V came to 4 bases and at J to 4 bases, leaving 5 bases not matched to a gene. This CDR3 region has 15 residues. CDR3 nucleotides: TGTGCCAGCAGCTCAGGACAGGGGGCGCCCACTGAAGCTTTCTTT. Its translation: CASSSGQGAPTEAFF.

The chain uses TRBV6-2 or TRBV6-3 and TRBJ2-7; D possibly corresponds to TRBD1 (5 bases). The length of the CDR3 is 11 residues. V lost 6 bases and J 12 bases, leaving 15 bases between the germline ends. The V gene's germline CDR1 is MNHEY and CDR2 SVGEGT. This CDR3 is CASSSRAQGYF. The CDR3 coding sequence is TGTGCCAGCAGCTCCCGGGCTCAGGGGTACTTC.

The CDR3 sequence: CASSFSAGGYNEQFF. The CDR3 nucleotides are TGTGCCAGCAGCTTTTCAGCGGGGGGGTACAATGAGCAGTTCTTC. The chain has TRBV11-2 and TRBJ2-1; 10 nucleotides match TRBD2. V shed 3 bases, J shed 4 bases, and the junction held 3 bases outside the gene matches. CDR3 length equals 15 residues. CDR1 and CDR2 from the germline V gene are SGHAT and FQNNGV.

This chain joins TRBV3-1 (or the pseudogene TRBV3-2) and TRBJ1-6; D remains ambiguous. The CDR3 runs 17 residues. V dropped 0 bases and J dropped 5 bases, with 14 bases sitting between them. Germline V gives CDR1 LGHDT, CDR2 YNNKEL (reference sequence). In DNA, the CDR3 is TGTGCCAGCAGCCAAGATCTCGGCGGACTCCATAATTCACCCCTCCACTTT. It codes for CASSQDLGGLHNSPLHF.

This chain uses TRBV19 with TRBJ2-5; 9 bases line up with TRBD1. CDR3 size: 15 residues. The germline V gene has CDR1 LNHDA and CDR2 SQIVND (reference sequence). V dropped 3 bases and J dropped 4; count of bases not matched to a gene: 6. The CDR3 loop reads CASSIGPTGGETQYF. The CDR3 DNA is TGTGCCAGTAGTATTGGTCCGACAGGGGGAGAGACCCAGTACTTC. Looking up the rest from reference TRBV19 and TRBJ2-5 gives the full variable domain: DGGITQSPKYLFRKEGQNVTLSCEQNLNHDAMYWYRQDPGQGLRLIYYSQIVNDFQKGDIAEGYSVSREKKESFPLTVTSAQKNPTAFYLCASSIGPTGGETQYFGPGTRLLVL.

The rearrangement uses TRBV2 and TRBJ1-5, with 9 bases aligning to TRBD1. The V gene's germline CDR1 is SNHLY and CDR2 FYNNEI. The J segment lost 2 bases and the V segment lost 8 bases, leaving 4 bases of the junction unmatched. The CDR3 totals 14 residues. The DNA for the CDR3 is TGTGCCAGCGGGACAGGGAAAGGCAATCAGCCCCAGCATTTT. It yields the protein CASGTGKGNQPQHF. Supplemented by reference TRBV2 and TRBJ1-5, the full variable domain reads EPEVTQTPSHQVTQMGQEVILRCVPISNHLYFYWYRQILGQKVEFLVSFYNNEISEKSEIFDDQFSVERPDGSNFTLKIRSTKLEDSAMYFCASGTGKGNQPQHFGDGTRLSIL.